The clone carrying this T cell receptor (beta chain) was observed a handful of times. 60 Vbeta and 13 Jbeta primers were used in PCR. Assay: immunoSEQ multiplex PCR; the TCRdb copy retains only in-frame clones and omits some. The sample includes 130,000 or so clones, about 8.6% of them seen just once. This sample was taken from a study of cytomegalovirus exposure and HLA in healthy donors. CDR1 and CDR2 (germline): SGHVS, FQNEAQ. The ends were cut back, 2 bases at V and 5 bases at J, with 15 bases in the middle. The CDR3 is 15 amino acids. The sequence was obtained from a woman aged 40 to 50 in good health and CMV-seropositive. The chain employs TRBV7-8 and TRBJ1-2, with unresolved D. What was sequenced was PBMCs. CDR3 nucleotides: TGTGCCAGCAGCTTATCCCCCGCCGAGTCGTATGGCTACACCTTC. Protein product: CASSLSPAESYGYTF.